Detailed here is one T cell receptor (beta chain). These data originate in a study of blood T cell repertoires in COVID-19. Study at large: Samples taken during acute and convalescent COVID-19 were collected in the United States, Italy and Spain. Sample material is recorded as cDNA or gDNA derived from T cells, B-cell-depleted T cells, or PBMCs.

Per the original methods: Amplification with reference gene primers provided the estimates of nucleated cell counts. Measured with immunoSEQ multiplex PCR; TCRdb has only the in-frame clones, and not every one. V, J and clone size derive from that table, while D and trimming were established from the DNA sequence. Seen here are 150,000 to 200,000 clones, about 86% observed once, and the top ten hold 10%. The receptor was isolated from a woman aged 70 to 79 with COVID-19, enrolled during active disease. What was sequenced was peripheral blood.

This CDR3 reads CASSEWGGVRGLGNTIYF. CDR3 coding DNA: TGTGCCAGCAGTGAATGGGGCGGCGTCAGGGGGCTGGGAAACACCATATATTTT. The chain has TRBV2 and TRBJ1-3; 8 bases are a match to TRBD1. The V gene's germline CDR1 is SNHLY and CDR2 FYNNEI. Trimming removed 2 bases from V and 4 bases from J; junction bases left unmatched: 13. The CDR3 runs 18 residues.